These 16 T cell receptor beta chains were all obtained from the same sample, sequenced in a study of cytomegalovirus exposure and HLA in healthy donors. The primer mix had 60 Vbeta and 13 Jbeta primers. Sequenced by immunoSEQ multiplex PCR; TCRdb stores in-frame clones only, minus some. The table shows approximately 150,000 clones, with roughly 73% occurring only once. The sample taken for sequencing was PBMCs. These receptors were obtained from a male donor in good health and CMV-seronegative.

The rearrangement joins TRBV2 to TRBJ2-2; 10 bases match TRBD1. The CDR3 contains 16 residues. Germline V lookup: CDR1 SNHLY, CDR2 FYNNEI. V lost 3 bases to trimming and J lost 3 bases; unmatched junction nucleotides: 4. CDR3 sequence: CASSDVTGGYTGELFF. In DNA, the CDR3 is TGTGCCAGCAGTGATGTGACAGGGGGCTACACCGGGGAGCTGTTTTTT.

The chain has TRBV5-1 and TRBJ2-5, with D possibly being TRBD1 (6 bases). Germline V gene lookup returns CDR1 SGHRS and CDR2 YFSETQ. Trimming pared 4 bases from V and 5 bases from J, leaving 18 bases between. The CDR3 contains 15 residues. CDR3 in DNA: TGCGCCAGCAGCGTCGGGGCTGGGGGCGGGGAGACCCAGTACTTC. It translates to CASSVGAGGGETQYF.

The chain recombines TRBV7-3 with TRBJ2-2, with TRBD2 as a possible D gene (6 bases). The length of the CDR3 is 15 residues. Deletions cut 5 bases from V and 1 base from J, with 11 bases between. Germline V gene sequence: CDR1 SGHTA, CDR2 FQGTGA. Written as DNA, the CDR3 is TGTGCCAGCAGCCCCCGGCGGGGGAACACCGGGGAGCTGTTTTTT. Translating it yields CASSPRRGNTGELFF.

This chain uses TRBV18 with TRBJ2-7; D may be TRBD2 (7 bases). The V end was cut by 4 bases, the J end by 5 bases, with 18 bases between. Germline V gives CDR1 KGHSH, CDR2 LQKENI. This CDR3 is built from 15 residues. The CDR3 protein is CASSHPGRGRHEQYF. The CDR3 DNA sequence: TGTGCCAGCTCACACCCAGGGAGGGGGAGGCACGAGCAGTACTTC. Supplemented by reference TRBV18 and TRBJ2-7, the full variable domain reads NAGVMQNPRHLVRRRGQEARLRCSPMKGHSHVYWYRQLPEEGLKFMVYLQKENIIDESGMPKERFSAEFPKEGPSILRIQQVVRGDSAAYFCASSHPGRGRHEQYFGPGTRLTVT.

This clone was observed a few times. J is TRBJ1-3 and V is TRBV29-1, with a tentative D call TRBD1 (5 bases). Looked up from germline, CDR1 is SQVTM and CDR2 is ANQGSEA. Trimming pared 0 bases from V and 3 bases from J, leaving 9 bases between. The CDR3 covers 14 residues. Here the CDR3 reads CSVEDRDFGNTIYF. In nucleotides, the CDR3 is TGCAGCGTTGAAGATCGGGACTTTGGAAACACCATATATTTT.

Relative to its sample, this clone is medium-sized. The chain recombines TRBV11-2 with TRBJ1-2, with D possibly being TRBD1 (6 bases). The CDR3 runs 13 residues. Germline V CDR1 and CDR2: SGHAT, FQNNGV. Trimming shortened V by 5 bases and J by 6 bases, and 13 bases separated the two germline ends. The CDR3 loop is CASSVGQLDGYTF. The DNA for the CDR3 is TGTGCCAGCAGCGTTGGACAGCTAGATGGCTACACCTTC.

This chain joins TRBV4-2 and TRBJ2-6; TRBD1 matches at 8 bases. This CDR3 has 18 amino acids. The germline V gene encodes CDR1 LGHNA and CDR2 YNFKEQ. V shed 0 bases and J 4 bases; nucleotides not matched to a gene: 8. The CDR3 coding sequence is TGTGCCAGCAGCCAAGATAGTCAGGGGGCGTCGGGGGCCAACGTCCTGACTTTC. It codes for CASSQDSQGASGANVLTF.

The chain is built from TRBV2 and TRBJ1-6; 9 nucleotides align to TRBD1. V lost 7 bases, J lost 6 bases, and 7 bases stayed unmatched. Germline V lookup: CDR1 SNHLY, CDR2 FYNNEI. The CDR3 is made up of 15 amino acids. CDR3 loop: CASMGDRAVNSPLHF. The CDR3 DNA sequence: TGTGCCAGCATGGGGGACAGGGCGGTTAATTCACCCCTCCACTTT. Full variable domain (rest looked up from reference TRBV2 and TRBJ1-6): EPEVTQTPSHQVTQMGQEVILRCVPISNHLYFYWYRQILGQKVEFLVSFYNNEISEKSEIFDDQFSVERPDGSNFTLKIRSTKLEDSAMYFCASMGDRAVNSPLHFGNGTRLTVT.

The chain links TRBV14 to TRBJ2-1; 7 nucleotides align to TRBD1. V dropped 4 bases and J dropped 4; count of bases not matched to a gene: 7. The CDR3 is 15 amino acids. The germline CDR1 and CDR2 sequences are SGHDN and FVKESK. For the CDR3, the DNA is TGTGCCAGCAGCCGCCCAGGGGGTAGATACAATGAGCAGTTCTTC. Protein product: CASSRPGGRYNEQFF.

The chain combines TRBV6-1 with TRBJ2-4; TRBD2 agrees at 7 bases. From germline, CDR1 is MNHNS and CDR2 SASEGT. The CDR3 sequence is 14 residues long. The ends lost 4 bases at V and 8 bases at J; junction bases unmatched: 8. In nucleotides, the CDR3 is TGTGCCAGCAGTGGAGTGGGAGGGTTCGACATTCAGTACTTC. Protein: CASSGVGGFDIQYF.

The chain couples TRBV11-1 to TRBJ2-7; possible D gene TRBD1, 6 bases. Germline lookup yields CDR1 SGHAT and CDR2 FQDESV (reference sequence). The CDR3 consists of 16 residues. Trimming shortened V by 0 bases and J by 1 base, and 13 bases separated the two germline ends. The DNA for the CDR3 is TGTGCCAGCAGCTTAGCCCCCCAGGGGATGTCCTACGAGCAGTACTTC. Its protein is CASSLAPQGMSYEQYF. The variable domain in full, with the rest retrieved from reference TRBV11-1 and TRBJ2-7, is EAEVAQSPRYKITEKSQAVAFWCDPISGHATLYWYRQILGQGPELLVQFQDESVVDDSQLPKDRFSAERLKGVDSTLKIQPAELGDSAMYLCASSLAPQGMSYEQYFGPGTRLTVT.

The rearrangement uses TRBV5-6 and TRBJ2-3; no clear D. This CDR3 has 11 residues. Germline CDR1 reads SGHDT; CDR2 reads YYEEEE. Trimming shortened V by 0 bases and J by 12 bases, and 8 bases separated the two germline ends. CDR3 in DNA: TGTGCCAGCAGCTTGGATTCTACTCAGTATTTT. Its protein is CASSLDSTQYF.

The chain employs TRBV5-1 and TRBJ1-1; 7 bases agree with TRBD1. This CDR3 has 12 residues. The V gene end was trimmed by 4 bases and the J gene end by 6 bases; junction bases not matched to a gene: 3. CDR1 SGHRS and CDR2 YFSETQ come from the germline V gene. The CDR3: CASSQQGPEAFF. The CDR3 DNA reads TGCGCCAGCAGCCAACAGGGGCCTGAAGCTTTCTTT.

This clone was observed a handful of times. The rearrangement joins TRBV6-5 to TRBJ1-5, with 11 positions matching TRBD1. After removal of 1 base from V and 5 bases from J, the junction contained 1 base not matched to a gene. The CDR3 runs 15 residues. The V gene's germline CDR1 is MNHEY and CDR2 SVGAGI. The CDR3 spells CASSYWDRGDQPQHF. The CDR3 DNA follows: TGTGCCAGCAGTTACTGGGACAGGGGGGATCAGCCCCAGCATTTT.

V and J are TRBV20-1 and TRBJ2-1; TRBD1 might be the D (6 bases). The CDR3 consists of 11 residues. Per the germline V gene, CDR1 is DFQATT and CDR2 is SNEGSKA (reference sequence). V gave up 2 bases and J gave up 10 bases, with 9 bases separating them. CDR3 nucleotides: TGCAGTGCTAGACCCGGGACAGAGCAGTTCTTC. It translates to CSARPGTEQFF.

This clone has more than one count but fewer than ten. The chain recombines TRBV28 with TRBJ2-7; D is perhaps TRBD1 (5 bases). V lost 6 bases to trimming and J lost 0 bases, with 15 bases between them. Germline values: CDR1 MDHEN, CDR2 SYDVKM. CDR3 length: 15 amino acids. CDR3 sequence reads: CASSPAGASSYEQYF. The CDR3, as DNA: TGTGCCAGCAGCCCCGCTGGGGCTAGCTCCTACGAGCAGTACTTC. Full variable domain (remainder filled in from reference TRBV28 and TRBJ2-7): DVKVTQSSRYLVKRTGEKVFLECVQDMDHENMFWYRQDPGLGLRLIYFSYDVKMKEKGDIPEGYSVSREKKERFSLILESASTNQTSMYLCASSPAGASSYEQYFGPGTRLTVT.